The entry that follows covers one T cell receptor (beta chain) sequence. Its antigen is as yet unknown. Sequencing was performed with immunoSEQ multiplex PCR; in TCRdb, only in-frame clones are kept and a portion is missing. The table lists over 10,000 clones, roughly a quarter of them singletons. The CDR3 length is 13 residues. CDR1 is MNHGY and CDR2 is SAAAGT in the germline V gene. Trimming removed 6 bases at V and 2 bases at J, with 10 bases between. This specimen belongs to a study of sequential checkpoint blockade in melanoma. Study at large: TCRbeta immunosequencing was performed on DNA from 75 to 95 pretreatment melanoma tumor samples.

The treatment denotes: randomized to nivolumab then ipilimumab (arm A) or the reverse (arm B). General study findings and limits: Mutational load did not correlate with tumor T-cell fraction or clonality. Patients with week-13 increases in T-cell fraction and clonality benefited about 30 times more often.

The chain recombines TRBV6-8 with TRBJ1-1; D remains ambiguous. This TCR derives from a human donor with melanoma. This specimen was tumor tissue (inferred from file names), taken from a patient given nivolumab and ipilimumab in sequence. CDR3 nucleotides: TGTGCCAGCAGCCCCGGCCTAAACACTGAAGCTTTCTTT. Translation: CASSPGLNTEAFF.